The 14 T cell receptor beta chains in this list originate from one sample, sequenced in a study of long-term antiretroviral therapy in people with HIV. Survey-level immunoSEQ v3.0 assays were run. Produced via immunoSEQ multiplex PCR; TCRdb's table is partial and in-frame only. The sample includes some 21,000 clones, approximately 82% of them seen just once. This specimen was unsorted PBMCs, taken at the start of antiretroviral therapy. Receptors originate from a man aged 50 or older with HIV.

The rearrangement joins TRBV7-6 to TRBJ1-5; TRBD1 aligns across 9 bases. Germline trimming cut 2 bases from V and 3 bases from J; bases unmatched to any gene: 2. The CDR3 loop spans 15 amino acids. Germline CDR1 reads SGHVS; CDR2 reads FNYEAQ. CDR3 amino acids: CASSLRTGVNQPQHF. The CDR3 nucleotides read TGTGCCAGCAGCTTACGGACAGGGGTCAATCAGCCCCAGCATTTT.

The chain joins TRBV2 to TRBJ2-1; 7 bases line up with TRBD2. CDR3 length equals 17 residues. The germline gives CDR1 SNHLY, CDR2 FYNNEI. After removal of 3 bases from V and 7 bases from J, the junction contained 15 bases not matched to a gene. CDR3 in amino acids: CASSEFGGKDLRNEQFF. DNA of the CDR3: TGTGCCAGCAGTGAGTTCGGGGGGAAGGACCTGAGAAATGAGCAGTTCTTC.

The chain uses TRBV15 and TRBJ1-5; D possibly corresponds to TRBD1 (5 bases). The CDR3 spans 15 residues. Per the germline V gene, CDR1 is LNHNV and CDR2 is YYDKDF (reference sequence). Deletions cut 1 base from V and 2 bases from J, with 9 bases between. CDR3 loop: CATSRGQGGNQPQHF. The CDR3 region has the DNA TGTGCCACCAGCAGAGGGCAGGGAGGCAATCAGCCCCAGCATTTT.

The CDR3 is CASSRSGGITDTQYF. The CDR3 coding sequence is TGTGCCAGCAGTAGGAGCGGGGGTATCACAGATACGCAGTATTTT. V usage is TRBV25-1 and J usage is TRBJ2-3; TRBD2 matches 8 bases. Trimming at V came to 5 bases and at J to 2 bases, leaving 6 bases not matched to a gene. The CDR3 has 15 residues. CDR1 MGHDK and CDR2 SYGVNS come from the germline V gene.

The chain carries TRBV18 and TRBJ2-6; a weak D match, TRBD2 (5 bases). The CDR3 totals 15 residues. With 3 bases removed from V and 0 bases from J, the gap between germline ends came to 6 bases. CDR1 is KGHSH, CDR2 LQKENI, per germline. DNA for the CDR3: TGTGCCAGCTCACCGGGGAGCTCTGGGGCCAACGTCCTGACTTTC. Encoded protein: CASSPGSSGANVLTF.

The V call is TRBV7-2, the J call TRBJ1-5, with D maybe TRBD1 (5 bases). Germline-derived CDR1 and CDR2 are SGHTA and FQGNSA. Deletions cut 3 bases from V and 2 bases from J, with 11 bases between. The CDR3 is made up of 15 amino acids. Here the CDR3 reads CASSLGGYGNQPQHF. For the CDR3, the DNA is TGTGCCAGCAGCTTGGGGGGTTACGGCAATCAGCCCCAGCATTTT. Full variable domain (rest looked up from reference TRBV7-2 and TRBJ1-5): GAGVSQSPSNKVTEKGKDVELRCDPISGHTALYWYRQSLGQGLEFLIYFQGNSAPDKSGLPSDRFSAERTGGSVSTLTIQRTQQEDSAVYLCASSLGGYGNQPQHFGDGTRLSIL.

V is TRBV27 and J is TRBJ2-2; 8 nucleotides align to TRBD2. The CDR3 is 17 residues long. V was pared by 5 bases and J by 7 bases, with 15 bases of the junction left unmatched. The germline V gene has CDR1 MNHEY and CDR2 SMNVEV (reference sequence). The CDR3 sequence is CASSNGRAGSFGGELFF. The CDR3 DNA reads TGTGCCAGCAGTAACGGGAGGGCAGGGTCATTCGGCGGGGAGCTGTTTTTT.

This clone was observed once. The gene calls are TRBV7-2 and TRBJ2-5; D is perhaps TRBD1 (7 bases). CDR3 size: 15 residues. Trimming left V 1 base short and J 5 bases short, with 14 bases between. Germline V gives CDR1 SGHTA, CDR2 FQGNSA. CDR3 sequence (DNA): TGTGCCAGCAGCTTAGAGGCAGGGGGAGGTGAGACCCAGTACTTC. Its protein product is CASSLEAGGGETQYF.

The chain recombines TRBV7-9 with TRBJ1-2, with D maybe TRBD1 (5 bases). There are 16 residues in the CDR3. Per germline, CDR1 SEHNR and CDR2 FQNEAQ (reference sequence). V was shortened by 1 base and J by 4 bases, with 16 bases between the two germline ends. CDR3 sequence reads: CASSLEYRSTSYGYTF. The CDR3 DNA follows: TGTGCCAGCAGCTTAGAGTACAGGTCAACTAGCTATGGCTACACCTTC.

V and J are TRBV28 and TRBJ1-1; D is undetermined. CDR1 is MDHEN, CDR2 SYDVKM, per germline. V lost 3 bases and J lost 3, with 8 bases in between. The CDR3 contains 13 residues. The CDR3 bases are TGTGCCAGCAGTTTCAATGCGGACACTGAAGCTTTCTTT. Encoded protein: CASSFNADTEAFF.

The chain has TRBV7-2 and TRBJ1-4; D might be TRBD1 (6 bases). V lost 3 bases to trimming and J lost 6 bases, with 8 bases between them. The CDR3 totals 13 residues. Germline CDR1 is SGHTA and CDR2 is FQGNSA. The CDR3, as DNA: TGTGCCAGCAGCTTTAACAGGGATGAAAAACTGTTTTTT. It yields the protein CASSFNRDEKLFF.

This sequence joins TRBV4-3 and TRBJ2-2; 8 bases are shared with TRBD2. The V segment lost 3 bases and the J segment 4 bases; nucleotides outside the gene matches: 10. The germline CDR1 and CDR2 sequences are LGHNA and YSLEER. This CDR3 contains 17 residues. The CDR3: CASSHALGLAGTGELFF. The CDR3 DNA follows: TGCGCCAGCAGCCACGCCTTAGGCCTAGCGGGCACCGGGGAGCTGTTTTTT.

The J gene is TRBJ2-5, the V gene TRBV5-1; 9 bases line up with TRBD1. CDR3 length: 15 amino acids. CDR1 is SGHRS and CDR2 is YFSETQ in the germline V gene. V trimming: 0 bases; J trimming: 5 bases; junction bases outside the gene matches: 5. The CDR3, as DNA: TGCGCCAGCAGCTTGGAACAGGGGGCTGGGGAGACCCAGTACTTC. It encodes CASSLEQGAGETQYF.

J is TRBJ2-5 and V is TRBV5-4; 8 bases agree with TRBD1. The DNA end is a closer match to TRBJ2-7, so the J assignment may be wrong. Germline lookup yields CDR1 SGHNT and CDR2 YYREEE (reference sequence). The CDR3 is 15 residues long. CDR3 bases: TGTGCCATTTCAAGGGGGCCAGGGACAGGCTACGAGCAGTACTTC. Protein product: CAISRGPGTGYEQYF.